The entry below describes one T cell receptor (beta chain). This CDR3 is also generated by other DNA sequences in the sample. Using immunoSEQ multiplex PCR, the repertoire was profiled, and TCRdb retains in-frame clones only, with some absent. The sample has tens of thousands of clones, 70% to 90% seen once. The entry originates in a study of control samples from healthy donors and cancer patients. Germline CDR1 reads SGHTA; CDR2 reads FQGNSA. The CDR3 covers 13 residues. The trim removed 11 bases at V and 6 bases at J, leaving 11 bases unmatched. The gene calls are TRBV7-2 and TRBJ2-7; 9 bases agree with TRBD2. The receptor comes from a female donor with melanoma. Sequencing input: formalin-fixed, paraffin-embedded tissue. CDR3 DNA sequence: TGTGCCTCTCGGCGGGAGGGCCTTGGCGAGCAGTACTTC. This encodes CASRREGLGEQYF.